The T cell receptor (beta chain) under discussion was sequenced for a study of blood T cell repertoires in COVID-19. J lost 5 bases, V lost 4 bases, and 4 bases had no gene match. The length of the CDR3 is 13 residues. Germline V gene data show CDR1 as SGHRS and CDR2 as YFSETQ. Using immunoSEQ multiplex PCR, the repertoire was profiled, and TCRdb retains in-frame clones only, with some absent. The table lists 100,000 to 150,000 clones, roughly 90% of them singletons. The rearrangement links TRBV5-1 to TRBJ1-1; TRBD1 matches 8 bases. This receptor was taken from a man between 70 and 80 years old with active COVID-19. The material sequenced was peripheral blood. The CDR3 here is CASSIGTGTEAFF. The CDR3 DNA reads as TGCGCCAGCAGCATCGGGACAGGAACTGAAGCTTTCTTT.